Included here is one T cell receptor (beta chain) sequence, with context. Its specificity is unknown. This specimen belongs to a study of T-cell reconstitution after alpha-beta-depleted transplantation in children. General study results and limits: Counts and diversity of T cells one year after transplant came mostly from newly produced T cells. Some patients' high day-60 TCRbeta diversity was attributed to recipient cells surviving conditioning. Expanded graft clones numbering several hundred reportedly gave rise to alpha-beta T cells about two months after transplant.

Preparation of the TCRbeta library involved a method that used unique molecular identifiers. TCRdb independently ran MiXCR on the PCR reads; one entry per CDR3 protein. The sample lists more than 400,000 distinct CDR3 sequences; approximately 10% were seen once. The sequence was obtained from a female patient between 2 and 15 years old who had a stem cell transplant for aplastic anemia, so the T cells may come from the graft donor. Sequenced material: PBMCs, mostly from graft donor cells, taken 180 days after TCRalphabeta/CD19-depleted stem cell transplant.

The CDR3 nucleotides read TGTGCCAGCAGTCGACTAGCGGGGACCACAGATACGCAGTATTTT. Protein: CASSRLAGTTDTQYF. The V and J genes are TRBV6-4 and TRBJ2-3, with TRBD2 identical over 11 bases. The junction had 3 bases not matched to a gene; V was cut back by 5 bases and J by 2 bases. The CDR3 spans 15 residues. Germline V gene data show CDR1 as MRHNA and CDR2 as SNTAGT.